This TCR beta chain emerged from a study of PD-1 blockade in mismatch repair-deficient tumors. Every patient had mismatch repair deficiency by PCR or immunohistochemistry. TCR sequencing covered a few patients who responded to pembrolizumab. Study outcomes and limitations: Tumor-resident clones, often absent from pretreatment blood, expanded after pembrolizumab and then contracted.

Libraries were prepared by immunoSEQ multiplex PCR; TCRdb keeps only in-frame clonotypes and omits some of them. The sample consists of about 66,000 clones, around 73% of them appearing once. Remarks on this clone: Its antigen is not known.

Between the trimmed V and J ends, which lost 4 bases and 0 bases, there was a span of 7 bases. The CDR3 contains 14 residues. The germline V gene has CDR1 SNHLY and CDR2 FYNNEI. The TCR was taken from an adult with mismatch repair-deficient cancer. The V call is TRBV2, the J call TRBJ2-1, with no clear D. The starting material was peripheral blood, obtained 2 weeks after starting pembrolizumab. DNA of the CDR3: TGTGCCAGCAGTGTGGAGAGCTCCTACAATGAGCAGTTCTTC. This translates into CASSVESSYNEQFF. Looking up the rest from reference TRBV2 and TRBJ2-1 gives the full variable domain: EPEVTQTPSHQVTQMGQEVILRCVPISNHLYFYWYRQILGQKVEFLVSFYNNEISEKSEIFDDQFSVERPDGSNFTLKIRSTKLEDSAMYFCASSVESSYNEQFFGPGTRLTVL.